These 22 T cell receptor beta chains share one sample of origin, sequenced in a study of vaccination effects on CD4 cells after COVID-19. Their antigens are not known. Here immunoSEQ multiplex PCR was the method, and the copy in TCRdb shows in-frame clones only, minus some. The profile covers about 45,000 clones, with roughly two thirds appearing a single time and about 30% taken by the ten largest. Using viral peptide pools, the ViraFEST assay grew out antigen-specific CD4+ T cells prior to sequencing. Subsequent to 10 days of culture, CD4+ T cells were isolated. SARS-CoV-2 infection was confirmed by PCR in the person between March and December 2020. This specimen was CD4+ T cells from PBMCs cultured with a peptide pool, taken before COVID-19 vaccination. All receptors come from a human donor who had a prior SARS-CoV-2 infection.

The chain combines TRBV6-5 with TRBJ2-5; D gene unclear. V lost 1 base, J lost 3 bases, and 9 bases lay in between. There are 14 residues in the CDR3. The germline V gene has CDR1 MNHEY and CDR2 SVGAGI. The CDR3 DNA sequence: TGTGCCAGCAGTTACTGGGGTGTAGAAGAGACCCAGTACTTC. Its protein product is CASSYWGVEETQYF.

V is TRBV6-5 and J is TRBJ1-5, with D tentatively TRBD1 (5 bases). The CDR3 totals 14 residues. The V end lost 7 bases, the J end lost 5 bases, and 15 bases lay between the germline ends. Germline V gives CDR1 MNHEY, CDR2 SVGAGI. The CDR3 sequence: CASILISGHQPQHF. The CDR3 nucleotides read TGTGCCAGCATTCTCATTTCAGGGCATCAGCCCCAGCATTTT.

V gene TRBV3-1 (or the pseudogene TRBV3-2) combines with J gene TRBJ1-6; D is uncertain. There are 16 residues in the CDR3. Germline V gene lookup returns CDR1 LGHDT and CDR2 YNNKEL (reference sequence). V dropped 4 bases and J dropped 7 bases, with 17 bases sitting between them. The CDR3 DNA reads as TGTGCCAGCAGCCCTCCGGGAGTTAGGAGAAATTCACCCCTCCACTTT. This translates into CASSPPGVRRNSPLHF.

This clone has just a few counts. The genes are TRBV2 and TRBJ2-1, with TRBD2 matching 10 bases. CDR1 is SNHLY, CDR2 FYNNEI, per germline. The CDR3 covers 16 residues. Trimming removed 8 bases from V and 2 bases from J; junction bases left unmatched: 9. CDR3 in amino acids: CASHEGSGGAYNEQFF. CDR3 nucleotide sequence: TGTGCCAGCCACGAAGGAAGCGGGGGGGCCTACAATGAGCAGTTCTTC.

This chain joins TRBV19 and TRBJ1-4, with D possibly being TRBD1 (5 bases). Germline CDR1 and CDR2: LNHDA and SQIVND (reference sequence). The CDR3 runs 15 residues. Trimming shortened V by 7 bases and J by 6 bases, and 18 bases separated the two germline ends. This CDR3 reads CASNAGTAVDEKLFF. In nucleotides, the CDR3 is TGTGCCAGTAATGCCGGGACGGCCGTCGATGAAAAACTGTTTTTT.

The chain joins TRBV5-4 to TRBJ2-2; D is undetermined. Germline CDR1 reads SGHNT; CDR2 reads YYREEE (reference sequence). The CDR3 is made up of 15 amino acids. Between the trimmed V and J ends, which lost 0 bases and 1 base, there was a span of 7 bases. In DNA, the CDR3 is TGTGCCAGCAGCTTGGGATCTCAGAACACCGGGGAGCTGTTTTTT. It is translated as CASSLGSQNTGELFF.

The chain has TRBV6-5 and TRBJ2-6; D remains unclear. The CDR3 runs 14 residues. CDR1 and CDR2 (germline): MNHEY, SVGAGI. V lost 7 bases and J 0 bases, leaving 7 bases between the germline ends. CDR3 DNA: TGTGCCAGCATTATTTCCTCTGGGGCCAACGTCCTGACTTTC. It encodes CASIISSGANVLTF.

J is TRBJ1-2 and V is TRBV14; D gene uncertain. The CDR3 is 13 amino acids. V dropped 1 base and J dropped 3 bases, with 6 bases sitting between them. Germline CDR1 and CDR2: SGHDN and FVKESK. The CDR3 DNA follows: TGTGCCAGCAGCCAAGGTGCGGACTATGGCTACACCTTC. Protein sequence: CASSQGADYGYTF.

This chain connects TRBV5-1 to TRBJ2-1; D may be TRBD2 (5 bases). Germline assignment: CDR1 SGHRS and CDR2 YFSETQ. Deletions cut 2 bases from V and 4 bases from J, with 16 bases between. This CDR3 is built from 16 residues. This chain's CDR3 is CASSFDGRLRYNEQFF. As DNA, the CDR3 is TGCGCCAGCAGCTTTGATGGCAGACTAAGATACAATGAGCAGTTCTTC. Supplemented by reference TRBV5-1 and TRBJ2-1, the full variable domain reads KAGVTQTPRYLIKTRGQQVTLSCSPISGHRSVSWYQQTPGQGLQFLFEYFSETQRNKGNFPGRFSGRQFSNSRSEMNVSTLELGDSALYLCASSFDGRLRYNEQFFGPGTRLTVL.

The CDR3 is CASSQFRQGAEAFF. CDR3 sequence (DNA): TGTGCCAGCAGCCAATTTAGACAGGGGGCTGAAGCTTTCTTT. The chain links TRBV3-1 (or the pseudogene TRBV3-2) to TRBJ1-1, with TRBD1 matching over 9 bases. CDR1 and CDR2 from the germline V gene are LGHDT and YNNKEL (reference sequence). Trimming removed 2 bases from V and 6 bases from J; junction bases left unmatched: 4. This CDR3 is built from 14 residues.

This clone was counted between two and nine times. V is TRBV7-3 and J is TRBJ1-3, with a possible D match to TRBD1 (5 bases). Trimming stripped 1 base from V and 0 bases from J, with 10 bases between. The CDR3 is 16 residues long. Germline CDR1 and CDR2: SGHTA and FQGTGA. The DNA of the CDR3 is TGTGCCAGCAGCTTAAGTGGGGACTACTCTGGAAACACCATATATTTT. Its translation is CASSLSGDYSGNTIYF. Looking up the rest from reference TRBV7-3 and TRBJ1-3 gives the full variable domain: GAGVSQTPSNKVTEKGKYVELRCDPISGHTALYWYRQSLGQGPEFLIYFQGTGAADDSGLPNDRFFAVRPEGSVSTLKIQRTERGDSAVYLCASSLSGDYSGNTIYFGEGSWLTVV.

This clone has only a few counts. The J gene is TRBJ1-5, the V gene TRBV4-1; TRBD1 might be the D (6 bases). CDR1 MGHRA and CDR2 YSYEKL come from the germline V gene. V was cut by 3 bases and J by 5 bases, with 11 bases left in between. This CDR3 comprises 14 residues. CDR3 region: CASSHSQGDQPQHF. CDR3 in DNA: TGCGCCAGCAGCCACTCACAGGGAGATCAGCCCCAGCATTTT.

The chain is built from TRBV25-1 and TRBJ2-7; perhaps TRBD2 as D (6 bases). CDR1 and CDR2 (germline): MGHDK, SYGVNS. The CDR3 totals 14 residues. Trimming pared 5 bases from V and 4 bases from J, leaving 15 bases between. CDR3 sequence (DNA): TGTGCCAGCAGTCCTGGGGGGAGTTGGTACGAGCAGTACTTC. Its translation: CASSPGGSWYEQYF.

V is TRBV6-1 and J is TRBJ2-7; D is ambiguous. Trimming left V 1 base short and J 3 bases short, with 7 bases between. The CDR3 sequence is 13 residues long. In germline, CDR1 is MNHNS, CDR2 SASEGT. The CDR3 sequence is CASSEGTYYEQYF. In DNA, the CDR3 is TGTGCCAGCAGTGAAGGAACATACTACGAGCAGTACTTC.

The V gene is TRBV3-1 (or the pseudogene TRBV3-2), the J gene TRBJ1-2; D perhaps matches TRBD1 (6 bases). V was clipped by 4 bases and J by 8 bases, with 17 bases between them. The CDR3 is 14 amino acids. CDR1 and CDR2 from the germline V gene are LGHDT and YNNKEL (reference sequence). CDR3 residues: CASSLLQGTKGYTF. The DNA of the CDR3 is TGTGCCAGCAGCCTATTACAGGGAACGAAAGGCTACACCTTC.

V is TRBV28 and J is TRBJ1-2; D is uncertain. The germline CDR1 and CDR2 sequences are MDHEN and SYDVKM. Trimming removed 3 bases from V and 5 bases from J, with 13 bases in between. The CDR3 sequence is 14 residues long. CDR3: CASSFGPEGYGYTF. DNA of the CDR3: TGTGCCAGCAGTTTTGGGCCTGAAGGGTATGGCTACACCTTC.

This chain links TRBV2 with TRBJ2-4, with D possibly being TRBD1 (6 bases). CDR1 and CDR2 (germline): SNHLY, FYNNEI. The CDR3 sequence is 12 residues long. V lost 5 bases to trimming and J lost 9 bases, with 11 bases between them. The CDR3 reads CASSRQESIQYF. The CDR3 region has the DNA TGTGCCAGCAGTAGACAGGAATCCATTCAGTACTTC.

The chain recombines TRBV12-2 with TRBJ2-3; no check of the table's D call, TRBD2, against the DNA was made. TRBV12-2 is described as a pseudogene. This CDR3 spans 20 amino acids. The CDR3 spells CASRLHRLAGGRASTDTQYF. Here the CDR3 DNA reads TGTGCAAGTCGCTTACACAGACTAGCGGGAGGGCGGGCTAGCACAGATACGCAGTATTTT.

CDR3 sequence (DNA): TGTGCCAGCAGTGAATTTCGGGGGACAGGGGGTCGGGGGGAGACCCAGTACTTC. Amino acids: CASSEFRGTGGRGETQYF. This chain links TRBV6-1 with TRBJ2-5; 11 nucleotides match TRBD1. Germline V gives CDR1 MNHNS, CDR2 SASEGT. The CDR3 has 18 amino acids. Trimming removed 2 bases from V and 5 bases from J; junction bases left unmatched: 13.

V gene TRBV18 combines with J gene TRBJ1-2; 10 positions match TRBD1. The V gene's germline CDR1 is KGHSH and CDR2 LQKENI. Trimming cost V 6 bases and J 5 bases; bases outside gene matches: 6. CDR3 size: 14 residues. In nucleotides, the CDR3 is TGTGCCAGCTCCGCCCGGACAGGGGGTTATGGCTACACCTTC. This codes for CASSARTGGYGYTF.

This clone occurred once. The V and J genes are TRBV15 and TRBJ1-1; TRBD1 is a possible D gene (5 bases). The ends were cut back, 1 base at V and 11 bases at J, with 20 bases in the middle. The CDR3 is 15 residues long. From germline, CDR1 is LNHNV and CDR2 YYDKDF (reference sequence). CDR3 amino acids: CATSRGAGTATVAFF. For the CDR3, the DNA is TGTGCCACCAGCAGAGGGGCGGGGACGGCCACGGTCGCTTTCTTT.

V gene TRBV5-3 combines with J gene TRBJ2-1, with 9 nucleotides matching TRBD2. TRBV5-3 is annotated as an ORF whose role is uncertain. CDR3 length equals 15 residues. V was clipped by 1 base and J by 9 bases; unmatched bases: 8. The CDR3 reads CARSLSAGGRSEQFF. In nucleotides, the CDR3 is TGTGCCAGAAGCTTGTCAGCGGGAGGACGGAGTGAGCAGTTCTTC.